Presented here are 20 T cell receptor beta chains from one specimen sequenced in a study of blood T cells in healthy people across ages. A sample-barcoded 5' primer and a J-beta primer mix were used in a second PCR of roughly 6 to 12 cycles. TCRdb redid the calling of the 5' RACE reads with MiXCR, one entry per CDR3 protein. Among 650,000 to 1,000,000 distinct CDR3 sequences listed, about 42% were seen once. The sequencing sample was made of blood. The receptors were gathered from a man older than 75 in good health.

The rearrangement links TRBV7-2 to TRBJ2-1; D unresolved. This CDR3 is built from 14 residues. Between the trimmed V and J ends, which lost 7 bases and 3 bases, there was a span of 13 bases. The germline V gene has CDR1 SGHTA and CDR2 FQGNSA. The DNA for the CDR3 is TGTGCCAGCAACCCCATGATGGGCTACAATGAGCAGTTCTTC. Amino acids: CASNPMMGYNEQFF.

This clonotype was seen only a few times. This rearrangement joins TRBV7-2 to TRBJ2-5; a weak D match, TRBD2 (6 bases). Germline assignment: CDR1 SGHTA and CDR2 FQGNSA. V lost 5 bases and J 5 bases, leaving 21 bases between the germline ends. The CDR3 spans 16 residues. CDR3 in DNA: TGTGCCAGCAGCCGATGGCCGACTGGGGGAGGCGAGACCCAGTACTTC. Translated, it gives CASSRWPTGGGETQYF.

This clonotype was seen a handful of times. The chain couples TRBV20-1 to TRBJ1-2; D is unresolved. CDR1 is DFQATT and CDR2 is SNEGSKA in the germline V gene (reference sequence). This CDR3 has 11 residues. DNA of the CDR3: TGCAGCGCTCCAGCTAACTATGGCTACACCTTC. Translated: CSAPANYGYTF.

The rearrangement links TRBV10-3 to TRBJ2-7, with TRBD2 matching 9 bases. The CDR3 totals 14 residues. The germline V gene encodes CDR1 ENHRY and CDR2 SYGVKD. Germline trimming cut 3 bases from V and 2 bases from J; bases unmatched to any gene: 2. CDR3: CAISDSGRPYEQYF. The CDR3, as DNA: TGTGCCATCAGTGACAGCGGGAGGCCCTACGAGCAGTACTTC.

The CDR3 DNA follows: TGTGCCAGCAGTTACCCGGGTATGAACACTGAAGCTTTCTTT. Its translation: CASSYPGMNTEAFF. This chain uses TRBV6-6 with TRBJ1-1; D is uncertain. The CDR3 extends over 14 amino acids. V shed 2 bases and J shed 0 bases, with 7 bases lying between them. Germline V CDR1 and CDR2: MNHNY, SVGAGI (reference sequence).

At least ten counts were recorded for this clonotype. A much bigger clone sits one base away, suggesting this may be a read error. The genes are TRBV7-2 and TRBJ2-1; 9 nucleotides line up with TRBD2. The V segment lost 0 bases and the J segment 8 bases; nucleotides outside the gene matches: 5. The CDR3 length is 15 residues. Germline V gene sequence: CDR1 SGHTA, CDR2 FQGNSA. The CDR3 reads CASSLAASGIYEQFF. The CDR3 DNA reads TGTGCCAGCAGCTTAGCGGCTAGCGGGATCTATGAGCAGTTCTTC.

The sample holds a few counts of this clonotype. The chain recombines TRBV20-1 with TRBJ2-7, with 8 bases identical to TRBD1. V shed 6 bases and J 7 bases; nucleotides not matched to a gene: 8. CDR1 and CDR2 (germline): DFQATT, SNEGSKA (reference sequence). This CDR3 region has 12 residues. The CDR3 bases are TGCAGTGCAGGGGGACAGGCGGGGGAGCAGTACTTC. Translation: CSAGGQAGEQYF.

The chain recombines TRBV4-3 with TRBJ2-1, with D possibly matching TRBD2 (5 bases). Trimming shortened V by 4 bases and J by 1 base, and 14 bases separated the two germline ends. The CDR3 totals 16 residues. Germline V gene lookup returns CDR1 LGHNA and CDR2 YSLEER. The CDR3 region is CASSRLGGKSYNEQFF. For the CDR3, the DNA is TGCGCCAGCAGCCGCCTAGGAGGCAAATCCTACAATGAGCAGTTCTTC.

The J gene is TRBJ1-2, the V gene TRBV4-2; maybe TRBD1 (6 bases). CDR1 is LGHNA and CDR2 is YNFKEQ in the germline V gene. V lost 0 bases and J 8 bases, leaving 19 bases between the germline ends. The CDR3 covers 16 residues. The CDR3, as DNA: TGTGCCAGCAGCCAAGAGACCGGGCAGGGGCTATGGGGCTACACCTTC. Residues: CASSQETGQGLWGYTF.

The rearrangement joins TRBV15 to TRBJ1-5; possible D gene TRBD1, 6 bases. This CDR3 has 14 amino acids. The germline gives CDR1 LNHNV, CDR2 YYDKDF (reference sequence). Trimming removed 5 bases at V and 1 base at J, with 9 bases between. CDR3 DNA: TGTGCCACCAGCTTAGGACAGAGCAATCAGCCCCAGCATTTT. Translating it yields CATSLGQSNQPQHF.

There are a few counts of this clonotype. The J gene is TRBJ1-4, the V gene TRBV5-1; D uncertain. The V end lost 5 bases, the J end lost 6 bases, and 17 bases lay between the germline ends. CDR1 is SGHRS, CDR2 YFSETQ, per germline. There are 15 residues in the CDR3. The CDR3 bases are TGCGCCAGCAGGCATAACAGCGAACGGTATGAAAAACTGTTTTTT. It codes for CASRHNSERYEKLFF.

The J gene is TRBJ1-2, the V gene TRBV6-6, with 8 bases lining up with TRBD1. Germline trimming cut 8 bases from V and 7 bases from J; bases unmatched to any gene: 21. CDR1 is MNHNY, CDR2 SVGAGI, per germline (reference sequence). This CDR3 comprises 17 residues. The CDR3 reads CASGYATAGQGIAGYTF. The DNA for the CDR3 is TGTGCCAGCGGCTATGCGACTGCCGGACAGGGCATTGCTGGCTACACCTTC.

The sample holds a few counts of this clonotype. V and J are TRBV7-2 and TRBJ2-7, with 11 bases aligning to TRBD1. The J call could be wrong; TRBJ2-5 is a better fit for the DNA end. Germline CDR1 SGHTA, CDR2 FQGNSA. The CDR3 consists of 16 residues. Here the CDR3 DNA reads TGTGCCAGCAGCCCCGTTTGGACAGGGGGCCGAGAGACCCAGTACTTC. Its protein is CASSPVWTGGRETQYF.

This clonotype was observed a single time. The V and J genes are TRBV20-1 and TRBJ2-7; D is unresolved. In germline, CDR1 is DFQATT, CDR2 SNEGSKA (reference sequence). This CDR3 contains 14 residues. V gave up 0 bases and J gave up 5 bases, with 14 bases separating them. The CDR3 nucleotides read TGCAGTGCTAGAGACCCAAGCAATTCCGACGAGCAGTACTTC. As protein: CSARDPSNSDEQYF.

The chain links TRBV7-9 to TRBJ2-7, with 9 bases matching TRBD2. CDR1 and CDR2 from the germline V gene are SEHNR and FQNEAQ (reference sequence). V shed 5 bases, J shed 0 bases, and the junction held 5 bases outside the gene matches. There are 15 residues in the CDR3. The CDR3 bases are TGTGCCAGCAGCGCGCGGGAGGGGAGCTCCTACGAGCAGTACTTC. Translating gives CASSAREGSSYEQYF.

The gene calls are TRBV29-1 and TRBJ2-1; TRBD2 might be the D (5 bases). CDR1 is SQVTM, CDR2 ANQGSEA, per germline. The CDR3 is 13 amino acids. V was clipped by 6 bases and J by 0 bases, with 9 bases between them. The CDR3 loop is CSVLGSSYNEQFF. DNA of the CDR3: TGCAGCGTATTAGGGAGCTCCTACAATGAGCAGTTCTTC.

This clonotype was seen more than once but under ten times. V usage is TRBV25-1 and J usage is TRBJ2-5; TRBD2 might be the D (7 bases). Trimming left V 2 bases short and J 5 bases short, with 15 bases between. Looked up from germline, CDR1 is MGHDK and CDR2 is SYGVNS. The CDR3 has 15 residues. The CDR3 region has the DNA TGTGCCAGCAGTGAAGAGGGGGGGCTTCGGGAGACCCAGTACTTC. Amino acids: CASSEEGGLRETQYF.

To note about this clonotype: Germline is not matched at one junction end, which may reflect a read error. The chain links TRBV24-1 to TRBJ2-3, with 7 bases aligning to TRBD2. The CDR3 covers 14 residues. Germline V gene lookup returns CDR1 KGHDR and CDR2 SFDVKD. DNA of the CDR3: TGTGCCACCAGTGACAGCGGGGTTGCAGATGCGCAGTATTTT. Residues: CATSDSGVADAQYF.

A few counts support this clonotype. The CDR3 region has the DNA TGCAGTGCTAAAACGGGGAGCTCCTACAATGAGCAGTTCTTC. This translates into CSAKTGSSYNEQFF. This chain links TRBV29-1 with TRBJ2-1; D perhaps matches TRBD2 (5 bases). The CDR3 is 14 residues long. Germline V gene sequence: CDR1 SQVTM, CDR2 ANQGSEA.

This clonotype occurred a few times. V usage is TRBV28 and J usage is TRBJ2-6, with a weak D call TRBD2 (5 bases). Per germline, CDR1 MDHEN and CDR2 SYDVKM. Deletions cut 7 bases from V and 0 bases from J, with 7 bases between. The CDR3 length is 14 residues. CDR3 sequence: CASMLASGANVLTF. The DNA of the CDR3 is TGTGCCAGCATGCTAGCCTCTGGGGCCAACGTCCTGACTTTC.